This TCR beta chain was sequenced in a study of cytomegalovirus exposure and HLA in healthy donors. PCR primers comprised 60 Vbeta and 13 Jbeta primers. Only in-frame clones appear in the TCRdb table, and some are missing; sequencing was by immunoSEQ multiplex PCR. Among about 200,000 clones listed, 80% to 85% were seen once. Germline CDR1 is SNHLY and CDR2 is FYNNEI. CDR3 length: 15 amino acids. Germline trimming cut 9 bases from V and 5 bases from J; bases unmatched to any gene: 12. The sequence came from a woman aged 45 to 65 in good health and CMV-seropositive. The sample taken for sequencing was PBMCs. The rearrangement uses TRBV2 and TRBJ1-4, with 7 bases matching TRBD1. In DNA form, the CDR3 reads TGTGCCAGGAGAAGAGGAGGGGGCAGCAATGAAAAACTGTTTTTT. Its protein is CARRRGGGSNEKLFF. Full variable domain (outside the CDR3, taken from reference TRBV2 and TRBJ1-4): EPEVTQTPSHQVTQMGQEVILRCVPISNHLYFYWYRQILGQKVEFLVSFYNNEISEKSEIFDDQFSVERPDGSNFTLKIRSTKLEDSAMYFCARRRGGGSNEKLFFGSGTQLSVL.